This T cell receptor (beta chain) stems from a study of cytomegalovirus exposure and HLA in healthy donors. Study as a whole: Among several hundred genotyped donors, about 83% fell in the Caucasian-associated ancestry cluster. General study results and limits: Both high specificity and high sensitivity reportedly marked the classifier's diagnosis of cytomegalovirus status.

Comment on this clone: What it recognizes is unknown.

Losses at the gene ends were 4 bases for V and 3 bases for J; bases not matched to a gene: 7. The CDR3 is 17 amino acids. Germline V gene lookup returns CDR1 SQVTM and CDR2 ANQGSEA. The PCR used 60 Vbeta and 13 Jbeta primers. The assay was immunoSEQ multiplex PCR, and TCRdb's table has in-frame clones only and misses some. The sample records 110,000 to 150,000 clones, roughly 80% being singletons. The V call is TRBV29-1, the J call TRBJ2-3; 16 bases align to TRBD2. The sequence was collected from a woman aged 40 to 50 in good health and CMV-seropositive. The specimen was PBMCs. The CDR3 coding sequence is TGCAGCGTTGGAGGGACTAGCGGGGGGGCCCGGACAGATACGCAGTATTTT. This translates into CSVGGTSGGARTDTQYF.